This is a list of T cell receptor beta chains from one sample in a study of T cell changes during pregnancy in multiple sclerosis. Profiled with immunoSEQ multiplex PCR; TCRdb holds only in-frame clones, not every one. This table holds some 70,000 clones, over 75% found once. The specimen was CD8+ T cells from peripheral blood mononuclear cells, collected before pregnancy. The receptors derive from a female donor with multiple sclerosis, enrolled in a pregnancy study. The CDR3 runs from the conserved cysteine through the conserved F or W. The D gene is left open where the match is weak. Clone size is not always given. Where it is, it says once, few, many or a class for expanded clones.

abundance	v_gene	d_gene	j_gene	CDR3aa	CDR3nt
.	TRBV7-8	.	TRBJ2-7	CASSSPGPICF	TGTGCCAGCAGCTCGCCGGGTCCGATATGCTTC
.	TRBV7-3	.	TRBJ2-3	CASSPGGDTQYF	TGTGCCAGCAGCCCTGGGGGGGATACGCAGTATTTT
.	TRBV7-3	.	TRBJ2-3	CASRAGGSPTDTQYF	TGTGCCAGCAGAGCAGGGGGGTCCCCCACAGATACGCAGTATTTT
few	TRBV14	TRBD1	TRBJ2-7	CASSQGSGGYEQYF	TGTGCCAGCAGCCAAGGGTCAGGGGGCTACGAGCAGTACTTC
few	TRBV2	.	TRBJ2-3	CASETPTGQGRTDTQYF	TGTGCCAGCGAGACTCCGACCGGGCAGGGGCGCACAGATACGCAGTATTTT
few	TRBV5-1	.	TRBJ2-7	CASSFESSSYEQYF	TGCGCCAGCAGCTTTGAATCGAGCTCCTACGAGCAGTACTTC
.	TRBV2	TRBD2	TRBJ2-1	CASSDRLAGGHEQFF	TGTGCCAGCAGCGACCGACTAGCGGGGGGTCATGAGCAGTTCTTC
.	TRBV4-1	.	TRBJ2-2	CASSQERGAGELFF	TGCGCCAGCAGCCAAGAGAGAGGAGCCGGGGAGCTGTTTTTT
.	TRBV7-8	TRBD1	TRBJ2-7	CASSPRDRETTEQYF	TGTGCCAGCAGCCCGCGGGACAGGGAGACGACCGAGCAGTACTTC
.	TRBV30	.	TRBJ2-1	CAWSHTNEQFF	TGTGCCTGGAGCCATACTAATGAGCAGTTCTTC
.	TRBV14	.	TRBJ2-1	CASSQDYSSAGYKNEQFF	TGTGCCAGCAGCCAAGATTATTCTAGCGCGGGGTATAAGAATGAGCAGTTCTTC
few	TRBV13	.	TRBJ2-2	CASSGPAQGNEAGELFF	TGTGCCAGCAGCGGACCCGCTCAGGGTAACGAGGCCGGGGAGCTGTTTTTT
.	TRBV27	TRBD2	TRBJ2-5	CASSPTSGVLETQYF	TGTGCCAGCAGTCCGACTAGCGGGGTCCTGGAGACCCAGTACTTC
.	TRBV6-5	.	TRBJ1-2	CASSHRTAIYGYTF	TGTGCCAGCAGTCACCGGACAGCCATTTATGGCTACACCTTC
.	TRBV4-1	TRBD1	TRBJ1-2	CASSLTSGTGGGYTF	TGCGCCAGCAGCCTCACGTCCGGGACAGGTGGTGGCTACACCTTC
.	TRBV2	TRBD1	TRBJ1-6	CASSERGTANSPLHF	TGTGCCAGCAGTGAAAGGGGGACAGCTAATTCACCCCTCCACTTT
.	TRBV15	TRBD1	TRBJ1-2	CATSGTGGNYGYTF	TGTGCCACCAGCGGGACAGGGGGCAACTATGGCTACACCTTC
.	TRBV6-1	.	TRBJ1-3	CASSDVPGREYTIYF	TGTGCCAGCAGTGATGTTCCGGGCAGGGAATACACCATATATTTT
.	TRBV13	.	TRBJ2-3	CASSPGGSYLDTQYF	TGTGCCAGCAGTCCCGGAGGTAGCTATTTGGATACGCAGTATTTT
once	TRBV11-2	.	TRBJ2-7	CASRGGWEQYF	TGTGCCAGCAGAGGGGGATGGGAGCAGTACTTC
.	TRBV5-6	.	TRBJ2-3	CASSFTGKADTQYF	TGTGCCAGCAGCTTTACAGGGAAAGCAGATACGCAGTATTTT
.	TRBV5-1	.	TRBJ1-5	CAGTGNGADQPQHF	TGCGCCGGTACAGGGAATGGGGCAGATCAGCCCCAGCATTTT
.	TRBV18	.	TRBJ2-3	CASSSAKQGPDTQYF	TGTGCCAGCTCATCCGCGAAGCAGGGGCCAGATACGCAGTATTTT
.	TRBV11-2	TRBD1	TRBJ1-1	CASTSGGTEAFF	TGTGCCAGCACCTCAGGGGGCACTGAAGCTTTCTTT
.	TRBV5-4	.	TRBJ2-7	CASSLEDSPSYEQYF	TGTGCCAGCAGCTTGGAGGACAGCCCATCCTACGAGCAGTACTTC
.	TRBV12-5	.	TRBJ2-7	CASGSNYEQYF	TGTGCTAGTGGTTCCAACTACGAGCAGTACTTC
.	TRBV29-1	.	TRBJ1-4	CSVPGINEKLFF	TGCAGCGTTCCAGGAATTAATGAAAAACTGTTTTTT
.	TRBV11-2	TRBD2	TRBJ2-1	CASSLVGGDAGNEQFF	TGTGCCAGCAGCTTGGTGGGGGGGGACGCGGGCAATGAGCAGTTCTTC
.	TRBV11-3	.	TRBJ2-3	CASSLGGGAHNTQYF	TGTGCCAGCAGCTTAGGAGGGGGGGCCCATAATACGCAGTATTTT
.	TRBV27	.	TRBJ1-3	CASSSGVSGNTIYF	TGTGCCAGCAGTTCCGGGGTCTCTGGAAACACCATATATTTT
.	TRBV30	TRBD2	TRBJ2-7	CAWISGGPYYEQYF	TGTGCCTGGATTAGCGGGGGACCTTACTACGAGCAGTACTTC
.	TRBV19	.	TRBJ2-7	CASSIGGTPFYEQYF	TGTGCCAGTAGTATAGGTGGGACACCCTTCTACGAGCAGTACTTC
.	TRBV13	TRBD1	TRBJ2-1	CASSLGPDRGNEQFF	TGTGCCAGCAGCTTGGGGCCCGACAGGGGCAATGAGCAGTTCTTC
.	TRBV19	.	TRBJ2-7	CASSIVGVRSYEQYF	TGTGCCAGTAGTATCGTCGGGGTCCGATCCTACGAGCAGTACTTC
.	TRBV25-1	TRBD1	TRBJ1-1	CASSEYLGGQGGTEAFF	TGTGCCAGCAGTGAATATCTTGGGGGACAGGGGGGCACTGAAGCTTTCTTT
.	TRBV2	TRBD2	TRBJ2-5	CASSDSFLAGERSGYQETQYF	TGTGCCAGCAGTGACTCCTTTCTGGCGGGGGAGCGGTCCGGGTACCAAGAGACCCAGTACTTC
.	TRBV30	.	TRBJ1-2	CAWSPDLLGYTF	TGTGCCTGGAGTCCCGACTTATTGGGCTACACCTTC
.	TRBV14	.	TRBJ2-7	CASSQGQGGTYEQYF	TGTGCCAGCAGCCAAGGCCAAGGCGGAACCTACGAGCAGTACTTC
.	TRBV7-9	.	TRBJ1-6	CASRGDNSPLHF	TGTGCCAGCAGAGGGGATAATTCACCCCTCCACTTT